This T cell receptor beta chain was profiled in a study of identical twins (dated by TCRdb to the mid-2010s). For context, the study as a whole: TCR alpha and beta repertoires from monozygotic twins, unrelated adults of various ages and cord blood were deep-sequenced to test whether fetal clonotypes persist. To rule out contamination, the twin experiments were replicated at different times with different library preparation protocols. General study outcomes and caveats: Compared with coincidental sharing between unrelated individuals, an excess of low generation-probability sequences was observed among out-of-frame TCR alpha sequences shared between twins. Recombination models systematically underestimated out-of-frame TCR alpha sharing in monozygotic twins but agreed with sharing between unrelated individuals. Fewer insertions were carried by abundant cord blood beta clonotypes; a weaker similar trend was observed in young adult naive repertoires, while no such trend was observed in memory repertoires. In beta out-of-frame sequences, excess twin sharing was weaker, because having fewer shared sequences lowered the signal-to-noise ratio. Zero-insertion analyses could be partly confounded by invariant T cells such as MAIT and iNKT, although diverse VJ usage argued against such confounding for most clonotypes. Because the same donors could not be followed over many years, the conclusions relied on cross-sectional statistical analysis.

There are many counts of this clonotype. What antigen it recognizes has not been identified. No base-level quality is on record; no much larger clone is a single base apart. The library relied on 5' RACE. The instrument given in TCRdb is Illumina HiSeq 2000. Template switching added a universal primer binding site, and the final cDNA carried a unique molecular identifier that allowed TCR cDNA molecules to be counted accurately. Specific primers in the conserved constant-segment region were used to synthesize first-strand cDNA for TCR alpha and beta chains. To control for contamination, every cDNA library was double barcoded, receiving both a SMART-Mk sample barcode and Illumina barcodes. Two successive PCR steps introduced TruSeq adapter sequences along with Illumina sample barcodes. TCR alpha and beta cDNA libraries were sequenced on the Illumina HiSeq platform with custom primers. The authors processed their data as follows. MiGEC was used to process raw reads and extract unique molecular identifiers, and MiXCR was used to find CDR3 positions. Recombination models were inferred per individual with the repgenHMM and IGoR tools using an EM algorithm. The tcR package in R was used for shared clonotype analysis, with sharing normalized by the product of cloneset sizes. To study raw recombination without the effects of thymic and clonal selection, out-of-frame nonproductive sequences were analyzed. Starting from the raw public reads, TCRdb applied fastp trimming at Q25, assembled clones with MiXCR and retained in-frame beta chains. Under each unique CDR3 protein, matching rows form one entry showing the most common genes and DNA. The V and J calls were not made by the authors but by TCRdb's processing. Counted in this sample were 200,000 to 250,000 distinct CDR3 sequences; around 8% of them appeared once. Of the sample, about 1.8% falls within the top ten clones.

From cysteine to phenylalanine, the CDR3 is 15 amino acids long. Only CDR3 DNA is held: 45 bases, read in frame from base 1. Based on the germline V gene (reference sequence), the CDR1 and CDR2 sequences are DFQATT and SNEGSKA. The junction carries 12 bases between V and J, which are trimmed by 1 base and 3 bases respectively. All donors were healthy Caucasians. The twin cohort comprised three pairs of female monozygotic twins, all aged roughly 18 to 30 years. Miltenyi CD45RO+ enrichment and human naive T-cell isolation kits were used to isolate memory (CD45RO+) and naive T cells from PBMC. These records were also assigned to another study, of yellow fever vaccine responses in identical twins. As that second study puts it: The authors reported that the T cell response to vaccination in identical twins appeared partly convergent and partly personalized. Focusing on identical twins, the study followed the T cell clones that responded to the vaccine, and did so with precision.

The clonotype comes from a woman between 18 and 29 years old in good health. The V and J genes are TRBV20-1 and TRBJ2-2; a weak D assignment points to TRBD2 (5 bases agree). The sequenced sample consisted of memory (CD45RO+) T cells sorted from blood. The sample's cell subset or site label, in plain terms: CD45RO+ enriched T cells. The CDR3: CSARAGGRDTGELFF. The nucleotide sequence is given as TGCAGTGCTAGAGCCGGCGGGCGGGACACCGGGGAGCTGTTTTTT.